The text below deals with one T cell receptor (beta chain). Its cognate antigen has yet to be identified. No clone much larger than this one lies a single base away; base qualities are absent. What this sample's time point label stands for: baseline before first vaccination. Samples from vaccinated people were obtained from the UK trials COV001 and COV002, which included a single-blind randomized controlled phase 2/3 trial of AZD1222 (ChAdOx1 nCoV-19) in healthy adults. For TCRbeta chain sequencing, PBMC samples were collected from trial participants at day 0 and at day 28 after the second dose. This sample stems from a study of T cell responses to AZD1222 COVID-19 vaccine (dated by TCRdb to the early 2020s). A note on the overall study: AZD1222 recipients with second doses at about 4 weeks or about 12 weeks were pooled, because spike-specific TCR depth and breadth did not differ between schedules. TCR sequencing was performed for approximately 240 trial participants, of whom about 200 were given two doses of AZD1222 and some 26 were given two doses of MenACWY control vaccine. Enrollment into the trials was organized by age into subgroups of 18-55, 56-69 and 70-plus years, and those subgroups contained approximately 150, 30 and 60 TCR-sequenced participants, respectively. The research as a whole found: Only five to seven AZD1222 recipients were SARS-CoV-2 seropositive at baseline, limiting conclusions about previously exposed vaccinees. Participants were mostly white British and included more females than males, and it was suggested by the authors that clonal diversity may have been underestimated. In the small 56-69-year group, the increase in depth fell short of significance, most likely because of low power. After two AZD1222 doses, both the breadth and the depth of spike-specific TCRs were significantly higher than at day 0 and than in MenACWY recipients. Reportedly, almost half of the unique spike-specific TCRs recognized epitopes lying outside the regions that are mutated in the B.1.351 and B.1.1.7 variants. Because no day 14 peak-response samples were available, repertoires were characterized only after the peak T cell response. CD4 TCRs associated with the vaccine covered the entire spike protein, and the dominant responses were in regions 160-218 and 743-854.

For this chain, trimming is 4 bases at the V end and 10 bases at the J end, and the number of junction bases without a gene match is 13. The germline V gene (reference sequence) specifies MNHEY as CDR1 and SMNVEV as CDR2. The CDR3 runs 16 residues from the cysteine to the phenylalanine. Kept here is only the CDR3 DNA, which spans 48 bases and is read in frame from base 1. The CDR3 regions of human TCRbeta chains were analyzed by immunosequencing. For the original study's pipeline: TCRs in the repertoires were matched against a reference library of SARS-CoV-2-specific TCRs that had been generated with the MIRA antigen-specificity platform. Breadth meant the fraction of unique TCRs that were SARS-CoV-2-associated, whereas depth meant the fraction of total T cells that were SARS-CoV-2-associated. Using the MIRA data, each spike-specific TCR was mapped to the spike region that the TCR reacts to and placed in a CD4 or CD8 class. Log10-transformed breadth and depth values were compared by one-way ANOVA with Sidak's multiple comparisons tests. TCRdb's version of the immuneACCESS table is confined to in-frame rearrangements and falls short of the full clone set. An unresolved V gene accounts for under half of the shortfall where checked; the remainder is of unknown origin. V and J calls and clone size are as listed in that table; D and trimming were resolved from the DNA. The sample has around 75,000 clones on record, roughly 84% of them singletons. Jointly, the top ten make up about 13% of the sample.

The specimen was peripheral blood, collected on day 0 of AZD1222 vaccination. The chain is assembled from TRBV27 and TRBJ1-6, with TRBD1 identical over 7 junction bases. This receptor was taken from an adult in good health. DNA sequence: TGTGCCAGCAGTTCAGGGGTTCAACAGGGGAGCTCACCCCTCCACTTT. It encodes CASSSGVQQGSSPLHF.